This T cell receptor (beta chain) derives from a study of cytomegalovirus exposure and HLA in healthy donors (dated by TCRdb to the late 2010s). About the study as a whole: An earlier analysis of 550 to 700 of the donors reported 250 to 300 Gb of sequence data and 117 million unique TCR beta sequences from 150 million to 200 million T cells. Approximately 330 gigabases of sequencing data and 70 million to 95 million unique TCR sequences made up an early release that covered some 640 HLA-typed donors. Of the approximately 400 genotyped donors, approximately 83% fell in the genetic ancestry cluster associated with self-reported Caucasian donors. The aim of the study was to test whether cataloging public T cell receptors could identify signatures of past pathogen exposure. Using immunosequencing, the study profiled T cell repertoires from 500 to 800 subjects and related those repertoires to cytomegalovirus serostatus. Besides the first cohort of around 670 subjects, a separate validation cohort made up of 95 to 150 different subjects was used. To predict cytomegalovirus infection status, the study brought together high-throughput TCR immunosequencing, statistical association of individual TCRs with disease status, and machine learning. In a later analysis, previously published TCR beta repertoires from 550 to 750 donors were re-analyzed and high-resolution HLA genotyping was added so that TCR occurrence patterns could be studied. Rather than drawing on any new phenotypic data, the later analysis identified candidate immune exposures from TCR beta sequences and the way those sequences occurred across donors. In an earlier analysis of 587 of the donors, high-throughput TCR beta sequencing was used to judge whether each TCR beta V gene segment behaved as functional or pseudogenic. Donor age, sex, ethnicity and CMV serostatus were collected together with the repertoire data. In a later genetic analysis, genome-wide SNP genotypes for about three fifths of the 666 donors were used, and that subset was treated as a discovery cohort. All discovery cohort repertoires had been generated on a single sequencing platform. Class I and class II HLA loci were covered by the typing at four-digit resolution. The number of typed donors differed by locus: about 629-630 for A, B, C, DRB1 and DQB1; 500 to 550 for DQA1; around 580 for DPA1; and roughly 470 for DPB1. Because of strong linkage in the cohort, roughly five DR-DQ haplotypes were treated as single units for association and clustering. Across 398 genotyped donors of the cohort, an average of about 240,000 unique TCR beta nucleotide sequences per donor were sequenced, and roughly a sixth of those sequences were non-productive.

Library preparation employed the immunoSEQ multiplex PCR assay. A mixture of 60 forward primers for TCR Vbeta segments and 13 reverse primers for TCR Jbeta segments was used in the multiplex PCR. The CDR3 region of rearranged TCR beta genes was amplified from genomic DNA with a multiplex PCR assay. On the Illumina HiSeq System, the amplified TCR beta libraries were sequenced as 87-base-pair reads. As for how the authors treated the data: A later analysis tallied roughly 80 million unique TCR beta chains across the approximately 670 repertoires, and approximately 12 million of those chains were shared by two or more donors. Raw reads were error-corrected and collapsed into unique sequences by a nearest-neighbor algorithm in which closely related sequences were merged to remove PCR and sequencing errors. V, D and J gene segments were assigned by aligning CDR3 sequences to IMGT reference sequences. For a sequence to be retained, a match of at least six nucleotides was required to both a V gene segment and a J gene segment. A rearrangement was called productive if the CDR3 had no stop codons and remained in frame with V and J, and every other rearrangement was called non-productive. Following IMGT convention, CDR3 was defined as the stretch from the second conserved V-encoded cysteine up to the conserved J-encoded phenylalanine. The earlier analysis of fewer than 750 of the donors excluded sequences that lacked an unambiguous match to a single V gene segment. In an earlier analysis of some 590 of the donors, a V segment was called functional when productive rearrangements were above 56.7%, and segregating when the standard deviation between donors exceeded 5%. A statistical classification framework was developed to diagnose cytomegalovirus status using the catalog of TCR beta chain sequences. A later analysis assigned V and J genes by comparing TCR nucleotide sequences with IMGT/GENE-DB human TR gene sequences. A later analysis assigned CDR3 sequences and most-parsimonious VDJ recombination scenarios with the TCRdist pipeline. In a later analysis, each TCR beta chain was defined by its CDR3 amino acid sequence together with its V-gene family, and reads lacking a unique V-gene family were excluded. In a later analysis, approximately 640 highly shared, low-generation-probability nucleotide sequences were removed to address suspected cross-contamination and a sequencing artifact. In a later analysis, a clonal expansion index for each public chain was calculated from normalized within-repertoire ranks of inferred template counts. In a later analysis, generation probabilities were computed with a VDJ recombination model fitted to out-of-frame rearrangements, and the resulting probabilities were checked against IGoR. A later analysis scored TCR-TCR, TCR-HLA and TCR-CMV co-occurrence with hypergeometric tests, applying a repertoire-size bias correction to TCR pairs. To estimate false discovery rates, a later analysis permuted the HLA or CMV assignments 20 times. In a later analysis, co-occurring TCRs were grouped using DBSCAN, and TCRdist sequence similarity was added for clustering within HLA-allele-positive subsets. For co-occurrence clustering, repertoires with fewer than 30,000 or more than 120,000 public chains were excluded, along with four to six repertoires with anomalous nucleotide sharing. TCRdb provides this immuneACCESS table in a form limited to in-frame rearrangements. Some clones are lacking; in checked studies, under half of them reflect an unresolved V gene, and why the rest are absent is not known. V and J calls and clone size come straight from that table; D and trimming were deduced from the DNA. The table for this sample lists 130,000 to 150,000 clones; about 80% of them were counted only once. Of the sample, about 5% falls within the top ten clones.

In regard to this clone: Its antigen is not yet known. There are no base qualities to consult, and no much larger clone falls within one base.

In total, fewer than 750 healthy bone marrow donors made up the cohort. At the time of sampling, all cohort members were nominally healthy, though unrecorded immune exposures were likely present. The donor tested CMV seropositive, placing the donor among the 250 to 350 seropositive members of the cohort. Every donor gave a peripheral blood sample, and the peripheral blood mononuclear cells from that sample were used for TCR beta sequencing. The Qiagen DNeasy Blood Extraction Kit was used to extract genomic DNA from the blood cell samples. The germline V gene encodes CDR1 SNHLY and CDR2 FYNNEI. For this chain, trimming is 6 bases at the V end and 12 bases at the J end, and the number of junction bases without a gene match is 12. Measured from the cysteine to the phenylalanine, the CDR3 is 14 residues long. Just CDR3 DNA is preserved here, 42 bases in frame from base 1. The paper's findings and limits, for the study overall: According to the authors, the approach could potentially be generalized to other disease states and immunological phenotypes. Because some donors lacked HLA typing at each locus, the association tests relied only on the typed subset. Linkage disequilibrium might explain the correlated functional status among segregating V segments, but an unknown experimental factor could not be ruled out. Because the 87-base-pair reads could not distinguish some IMGT-functional V segments, including TRBV6-2 and TRBV6-3, those segments were excluded. Presence/absence analyses assumed roughly uniform sequencing depth across donors, an assumption that may not hold. The classifier was reported to diagnose cytomegalovirus status with high specificity and sensitivity in both the original and validation cohorts. In this cohort, only TCR beta chains were sequenced, and detectable features were limited by the absence of alpha or paired-chain data. A few of the identified cytomegalovirus-associated TCR beta chains were confirmed in vitro to be specific for cytomegalovirus antigens. Immune exposure information for the cohort was limited to CMV serostatus. A later analysis associated some 17,000 TCR beta sequences with specific HLA alleles at a false discovery rate of 0.05. In a later analysis, several top co-occurrence clusters were reported to appear linked to parvovirus B19, influenza, CMV and Epstein-Barr virus. Most TCR sequences were observed very rarely across donors, whereas some public TCRs were present in many individuals. A further reported finding was that TCR beta sequences accurately predicted the HLA-A and HLA-B alleles for most subjects in the first cohort. Most CMV-associated TCR beta chains appeared to be HLA-restricted in a later analysis, and the HLA associations seemed to be driven largely by CMV exposure. A later genetic analysis reported fewer N-insertions in productive TCRs among donors in an Asian-associated ancestry cluster than the approximately 670-donor mean. A later analysis found that HLA-associated TCR beta chains were more clonally expanded and had lower generation probabilities than equally common non-associated chains. According to a later analysis, TCR association rates differed among HLA loci, with DRB1 alleles showing the most associated TCRs and HLA-C alleles showing the fewest. An association between a missense DCLRE1C variant and V-gene and J-gene trimming of TCR beta chains was found in a later genetic analysis and replicated in an independent cohort. When HLA alleles, especially DR and DQ, strongly co-occurred, TCR associations were difficult to assign to individual alleles. The earlier analysis of approximately 590 of the donors excluded approximately 17 rarely observed V segments, including chromosome 9 orphons, because counts were too low. The study gave a list of 150 to 200 TCR beta chains associated with cytomegalovirus. A cluster of highly shared sequence variants was judged likely to be a technical artifact of the sequencing pipeline. In an earlier analysis of more than 450 of the donors, most TCR beta V segments were observed in productive rearrangements about 90% or about 30% of the time, broadly matching IMGT annotations.

The clonotype comes from a young man in good health and CMV-seropositive. The rearrangement joined TRBV2 to TRBJ2-4, and TRBD1 matches 9 of the central bases. Sequencing was done on a sample of PBMCs. The CDR3 sequence is CASRDRGGSWSQYF. In nucleotides, the sequence is TGTGCCAGCAGGGACAGGGGAGGGTCCTGGAGTCAGTACTTC.